These T cell receptor beta chains were read from a single sample in a study of control samples from healthy donors and cancer patients. This table comes from immunoSEQ multiplex PCR, and its TCRdb copy is limited to in-frame clones, with some not included. Seen here are about 110,000 clones, 80% to 90% observed once, and the top ten hold roughly 15%. The sequenced sample was blood. The receptors here all came from a woman aged 45 to 65 in good health. CDR3s include the opening cysteine and the closing phenylalanine or tryptophan. A D gene is named only where the DNA matches it firmly. Size is omitted from some rows. Given values are once, few, many or a class for expanded clones.

TRBJ2-2 TRBV5-1 - TRBD2 TGCGCCAACCCGGGACTAGCGGGAGGGCCACGGACCGGGGAGCTGTTTTTT CANPGLAGGPRTGELFF
TRBJ1-4 TRBV5-1 - - TGCGCCAGCAGCTTGGACATCCCAGGGACGGCAACTAATGAAAAACTGTTTTTT CASSLDIPGTATNEKLFF
TRBJ1-5 TRBV10-3 - - TGTGCCATCAGTGACAGGGATAATCAGCCCCAGCATTTT CAISDRDNQPQHF
TRBJ1-1 TRBV3-1/TRBV3-2 few - TGTGCCGCAAGGGGAATGAACACTGAAGCTTTCTTT CAARGMNTEAFF
TRBJ2-1 TRBV19 - - TGTGCCAGTAGTGATAATGTGGGTTACAATGAGCAGTTCTTC CASSDNVGYNEQFF
TRBJ2-7 TRBV10-3 - TRBD1 TGTGCCATCAGCCCATCCGGGACAGGGTCCTACGAGCAGTACTTC CAISPSGTGSYEQYF
TRBJ2-2 TRBV27 - TRBD2 TGTGCCAGCAGTTTGTGGCTAGCGGGAGTCTCCGGGGAGCTGTTTTTT CASSLWLAGVSGELFF
TRBJ2-2 TRBV10-3 - - TGTGCCTCGGGGGGCAGGGGAAATGCCGGGGAGCTGTTTTTT CASGGRGNAGELFF
TRBJ1-1 TRBV27 - - TGTGCCAGCAGTTTAACAGAGAACACTGAAGCTTTCTTT CASSLTENTEAFF
TRBJ1-4 TRBV7-6 - - TGTGCCAGCAGCTTAGTAGGTGGGGGTGGCGAAAAACTGTTTTTT CASSLVGGGGEKLFF
TRBJ2-6 TRBV7-2 - - TGTGCCAGCAGCTTAGTGGGCGGGGCTGGGGCCAACGTCCTGACTTTC CASSLVGGAGANVLTF
TRBJ1-1 TRBV7-9 - - TGTGCCAGCAGCTTAGTACCCGGGAATTCAAACACTGAAGCTTTCTTT CASSLVPGNSNTEAFF
TRBJ2-7 TRBV5-1 - TRBD1 TGCGCCAGCAGCTTGGAAGGGACAGTGGATTCCTACGAGCAGTACTTC CASSLEGTVDSYEQYF
TRBJ1-3 TRBV7-9 - - TGTGCCAGCAGCTTAGGTCCAGGGGGAAACACCATATATTTT CASSLGPGGNTIYF
TRBJ1-6 TRBV6-5 - TRBD1 TGTGCCAGCAGCTTAGGACAGGGTAGTTCACCCCTCCACTTT CASSLGQGSSPLHF
TRBJ1-5 TRBV2 - - TGTGCCAGCAGTGAGCGGAGGCAGCCCCAGCATTTT CASSERRQPQHF
TRBJ2-3 TRBV7-3 - TRBD2 TGTGCCAGCAGCCGTAGCGGGAGGAGCCATAGCACAGATACGCAGTATTTT CASSRSGRSHSTDTQYF
TRBJ2-1 TRBV24-1 - - TGTGCCACCAGTGAGTGGGGGGATAGTGCGCAGTTCTTC CATSEWGDSAQFF
TRBJ2-5 TRBV9 - - TGTGCCAGCAGCGTAGAGACAGGGAGGGCAGAGACCCAGTACTTC CASSVETGRAETQYF
TRBJ2-2 TRBV18 - TRBD2 TGTGCCAGCTCACCAAAAGGACTAGCGGGATCCACCGGGGAGCTGTTTTTT CASSPKGLAGSTGELFF
TRBJ2-3 TRBV6-1 - - TGTGCCAGCAGTGACCGGGACAGCACAGATACGCAGTATTTT CASSDRDSTDTQYF
TRBJ1-1 TRBV7-2 - - TGTGCCAGCAGCCCCGGTCGTTACACTGAAGCTTTCTTT CASSPGRYTEAFF
TRBJ2-3 TRBV7-2 - - TGTGCCAGCAGCTTAGCGGGCTACTCCCCGCCAGATACGCAGTATTTT CASSLAGYSPPDTQYF
TRBJ2-1 TRBV7-8 - TRBD2 TGTGCCAGCAGCTTATATGAAGCGGGAGGTGGTGAGCAGTTCTTC CASSLYEAGGGEQFF
TRBJ2-1 TRBV3-1/TRBV3-2 - - TGTGCCAGCAGCCAAGAGCTAGCGACCTCCTACAATGAGCAGTTCTTC CASSQELATSYNEQFF
TRBJ2-3 TRBV10-3 once - TGTGCCATTGGGAGTCGCAGGGATACTAGCACAGATACGCAGTATTTT CAIGSRRDTSTDTQYF